What follows are 26 T cell receptor beta chains derived from one specimen sequenced in a study of CD8+ T cells in alopecia areata. In each case, RNA was isolated and then reverse transcribed into cDNA as the sequencing template. Assay: immunoSEQ multiplex PCR; the TCRdb copy retains only in-frame clones and omits some. The table records hundreds of thousands of clones, about 62% of them present only once. The treatment was: oral pan-JAK inhibitor, 5-10 mg twice daily. Source: CD4+ T cells sorted from blood, taken at week 52, from a patient treated with tofacitinib. These receptors were obtained from a human donor with alopecia areata.

This chain connects TRBV30 to TRBJ2-5, with 8 bases matching TRBD2. This CDR3 has 13 residues. Looked up from germline, CDR1 is GTSNPN and CDR2 is SVGIG (reference sequence). Trimming cost V 3 bases and J 3 bases; bases outside gene matches: 3. The CDR3 DNA reads TGTGCCTGGAGCCGGGGGGGCAAAGAGACCCAGTACTTC. Encoded protein: CAWSRGGKETQYF.

Of note for this clone: The same CDR3 also results from other DNA sequences found in this sample. The V gene is TRBV7-2, the J gene TRBJ2-7; D uncertain. CDR3 length: 13 residues. The V end was cut by 5 bases, the J end by 2 bases, with 10 bases between. Germline CDR1 is SGHTA and CDR2 is FQGNSA. CDR3 region: CASSRDKTYEQYF. CDR3 DNA sequence: TGTGCCAGCAGCCGAGACAAGACCTACGAGCAGTACTTC.

This clone was counted between two and nine times. The gene calls are TRBV2 and TRBJ2-3; D gene uncertain. Germline V gene sequence: CDR1 SNHLY, CDR2 FYNNEI. This CDR3 is 15 amino acids long. The germline V and J ends were trimmed by 0 bases and 2 bases, with 9 bases remaining between them. This CDR3 is CASSEAILSTDTQYF. The CDR3 nucleotides are TGTGCCAGCAGTGAAGCAATCCTTTCCACAGATACGCAGTATTTT.

This clone was seen only once. The chain employs TRBV27 and TRBJ2-1; possible D gene TRBD1, 6 bases. The CDR3 is made up of 16 amino acids. The V end was cut by 7 bases, the J end by 3 bases, with 19 bases between. In germline, CDR1 is MNHEY, CDR2 SMNVEV (reference sequence). The CDR3, as DNA: TGTGCCAGCAAAGGAACCGGGACAATTTACTACAATGAGCAGTTCTTC. Its protein product is CASKGTGTIYYNEQFF.

V usage is TRBV27 and J usage is TRBJ1-4; D call uncertain. V lost 5 bases and J lost 5, with 21 bases in between. In germline, CDR1 is MNHEY, CDR2 SMNVEV (reference sequence). The CDR3 loop spans 17 amino acids. In DNA form, the CDR3 reads TGTGCCAGCAGTCCGTCCCATCCGGCCATACCGAATGAAAAACTGTTTTTT. It codes for CASSPSHPAIPNEKLFF.

This chain joins TRBV29-1 and TRBJ2-2; D perhaps matches TRBD1 (6 bases). The CDR3 loop spans 18 amino acids. CDR1 is SQVTM and CDR2 is ANQGSEA in the germline V gene. Trimming took off 6 bases at V and 0 bases at J, with 23 bases between the two ends. For the CDR3, the DNA is TGCAGCGTCGCTTCTATGAAATCAGGGGCGTCGAACACCGGGGAGCTGTTTTTT. Its protein is CSVASMKSGASNTGELFF.

The chain couples TRBV29-1 to TRBJ2-2; either TRBD1 or TRBD2 may fit D (6 bases each). CDR1 is SQVTM, CDR2 ANQGSEA, per germline. The length of the CDR3 is 13 residues. The V end lost 5 bases, the J end lost 3 bases, and 10 bases lay between the germline ends. The CDR3 nucleotides read TGCAGCGTTAGGAGGGGGGACACCGGGGAGCTGTTTTTT. Encoded protein: CSVRRGDTGELFF.

The table lists this clone with a few counts. The CDR3 DNA reads TGTGCCAGCAGCCAGACAGTTAGCACAGATACGCAGTATTTT. It encodes CASSQTVSTDTQYF. This chain links TRBV7-8 with TRBJ2-3, with D possibly TRBD1 on 5 matching bases. CDR3 length: 14 residues. V lost 5 bases, J lost 0 bases, and 9 bases lay in between. Germline V lookup: CDR1 SGHVS, CDR2 FQNEAQ.

There are a few counts of this clone. The chain carries TRBV5-4 and TRBJ2-2; D tentatively reads TRBD1 or TRBD2 (5 bases each). Germline V lookup: CDR1 SGHNT, CDR2 YYREEE (reference sequence). V was trimmed by 0 bases and J by 2 bases, leaving 8 bases between them. The CDR3 extends over 15 amino acids. CDR3: CASSLAGLNTGELFF. DNA for the CDR3: TGTGCCAGCAGCTTGGCGGGGCTAAACACCGGGGAGCTGTTTTTT.

This clone was seen a few times. The chain couples TRBV7-9 to TRBJ2-1; the match to TRBD2 covers 7 bases. V shed 5 bases and J 1 base; nucleotides not matched to a gene: 5. The CDR3 covers 15 residues. Germline values: CDR1 SEHNR, CDR2 FQNEAQ (reference sequence). CDR3 coding DNA: TGTGCCAGCAGCCAAAGCGGGGTGTCCTACAATGAGCAGTTCTTC. Encoded protein: CASSQSGVSYNEQFF. Together with reference TRBV7-9 and TRBJ2-1, the CDR3 gives the full variable domain: DTGVSQNPRHKITKRGQNVTFRCDPISEHNRLYWYRQTLGQGPEFLTYFQNEAQLEKSRLLSDRFSAERPKGSFSTLEIQRTEQGDSAMYLCASSQSGVSYNEQFFGPGTRLTVL.

This clone was recorded only once. The CDR3 protein is CASSPRRHSGANVLTF. The CDR3 DNA reads TGTGCCAGCAGCCCTCGACGGCACTCTGGGGCCAACGTCCTGACTTTC. V gene TRBV7-9 combines with J gene TRBJ2-6; D not resolved. The germline V gene has CDR1 SEHNR and CDR2 FQNEAQ (reference sequence). V lost 5 bases and J 0 bases, leaving 11 bases between the germline ends. This CDR3 has 16 residues.

This chain connects TRBV2 to TRBJ1-2; D gene ambiguous. V gave up 0 bases and J gave up 5 bases, with 7 bases separating them. The CDR3 extends over 13 amino acids. The germline V gene encodes CDR1 SNHLY and CDR2 FYNNEI. The CDR3 sequence is CASSEAGGYGYTF. CDR3 bases: TGTGCCAGCAGTGAAGCAGGCGGATATGGCTACACCTTC.

This clone has more than one count but fewer than ten. The chain combines TRBV6-1 with TRBJ1-3; D is unresolved. The V gene's germline CDR1 is MNHNS and CDR2 SASEGT. V lost 0 bases to trimming and J lost 4 bases, with 7 bases between them. There are 14 residues in the CDR3. The CDR3 reads CASSEARPGNTIYF. CDR3 coding DNA: TGTGCCAGCAGTGAAGCCCGGCCCGGAAACACCATATATTTT.

This clone has just a few counts. The genes are TRBV5-1 and TRBJ2-6; no firm D call. Germline V CDR1 and CDR2: SGHRS, YFSETQ. CDR3 length equals 15 residues. V was cut by 2 bases and J by 0 bases, with 6 bases left in between. The CDR3 sequence: CASSFLSSGANVLTF. DNA of the CDR3: TGCGCCAGCAGCTTTTTAAGCTCTGGGGCCAACGTCCTGACTTTC.

The chain uses TRBV19 and TRBJ2-1, with D possibly TRBD2 on 6 matching bases. The CDR3 extends over 14 amino acids. Germline V gene data show CDR1 as LNHDA and CDR2 as SQIVND (reference sequence). V lost 2 bases to trimming and J lost 9 bases, with 14 bases between them. The CDR3 DNA reads TGTGCCAGTAGTATAAGGAGGTTGGAGGGTGAGCAGTTCTTC. Its protein product is CASSIRRLEGEQFF.

The chain carries TRBV29-1 and TRBJ2-1, with a tentative D call TRBD1 (5 bases). The CDR3 contains 12 residues. Trimming removed 7 bases from V and 6 bases from J, with 13 bases in between. Germline V gene lookup returns CDR1 SQVTM and CDR2 ANQGSEA. The chain's CDR3 is CSARGVANEQFF. For the CDR3, the DNA is TGCAGCGCTAGGGGTGTGGCCAATGAGCAGTTCTTC.

The rearrangement links TRBV7-6 to TRBJ2-7; 7 nucleotides agree with TRBD1. The CDR3 loop spans 12 amino acids. V shed 4 bases, J shed 4 bases, and the junction held 1 base outside the gene matches. Germline-derived CDR1 and CDR2 are SGHVS and FNYEAQ. The CDR3 DNA is TGTGCCAGCAGCTCGGACAGGTACGAGCAGTACTTC. It yields the protein CASSSDRYEQYF. Variable domain in full (rest from reference TRBV7-6 and TRBJ2-7): GAGVSQSPRYKVTKRGQDVALRCDPISGHVSLYWYRQALGQGPEFLTYFNYEAQQDKSGLPNDRFSAERPEGSISTLTIQRTEQRDSAMYRCASSSDRYEQYFGPGTRLTVT.

The chain has TRBV30 and TRBJ1-6; 9 bases match TRBD1. CDR1 and CDR2 from the germline V gene are GTSNPN and SVGIG (reference sequence). The J segment lost 9 bases and the V segment lost 4 bases, leaving 13 bases of the junction unmatched. This CDR3 contains 16 residues. CDR3 loop: CAWMYGPGQGFSPLHF. The CDR3 nucleotides read TGTGCCTGGATGTACGGCCCGGGACAGGGTTTTTCACCCCTCCACTTT.

The rearrangement links TRBV14 to TRBJ1-2, with 7 nucleotides matching TRBD1. With 3 bases clipped from V and 3 bases from J, the junction kept 4 bases outside the gene matches. The CDR3 contains 14 residues. Germline values: CDR1 SGHDN, CDR2 FVKESK. The CDR3 protein is CASSHFTGDYGYTF. For the CDR3, the DNA is TGTGCCAGCAGCCACTTTACAGGGGACTATGGCTACACCTTC.

Regarding this clone: Additional DNA sequences in this sample encode the identical CDR3. The V and J genes are TRBV5-1 and TRBJ2-2; no clear D gene. Germline-derived CDR1 and CDR2 are SGHRS and YFSETQ. V was cut by 0 bases and J by 4 bases, with 7 bases left in between. The CDR3 runs to 14 residues. CDR3 DNA: TGCGCCAGCAGCTTGGGCAGATCCACCGGGGAGCTGTTTTTT. Translation: CASSLGRSTGELFF.

The rearrangement joins TRBV5-1 to TRBJ1-2; 9 positions match TRBD1. Germline trimming cut 0 bases from V and 4 bases from J; bases unmatched to any gene: 1. This CDR3 has 14 residues. The germline V gene encodes CDR1 SGHRS and CDR2 YFSETQ. CDR3 amino acids: CASSLGQGVYGYTF. As DNA, the CDR3 is TGCGCCAGCAGCTTGGGACAGGGGGTCTATGGCTACACCTTC.

This chain links TRBV5-1 with TRBJ1-1, with TRBD1 matching 8 bases. Germline CDR1 and CDR2: SGHRS and YFSETQ. The CDR3 contains 15 residues. The ends lost 4 bases at V and 4 bases at J; junction bases unmatched: 9. This CDR3 is CASSPGDRFGTEAFF. CDR3 in DNA: TGCGCCAGCAGCCCTGGGGACAGGTTCGGCACTGAAGCTTTCTTT.

This clone was seen more than once but under ten times. The gene calls are TRBV27 and TRBJ2-3; D is uncertain. The germline CDR1 and CDR2 sequences are MNHEY and SMNVEV (reference sequence). V lost 6 bases and J lost 0, with 13 bases in between. The CDR3 spans 15 residues. This CDR3 reads CASSGRVVSTDTQYF. The CDR3 bases are TGTGCCAGCAGCGGACGGGTGGTAAGCACAGATACGCAGTATTTT.

The V call is TRBV30, the J call TRBJ1-2; no reliable D call. This CDR3 has 11 residues. Deletions cut 4 bases from V and 7 bases from J, with 10 bases between. Germline loops: CDR1 GTSNPN, CDR2 SVGIG (reference sequence). CDR3 protein: CAWTLGIGYTF. The CDR3 coding sequence is TGTGCCTGGACCTTAGGGATTGGCTACACCTTC.

V is TRBV5-1 and J is TRBJ1-1; unclear D gene. Germline CDR1 is SGHRS and CDR2 is YFSETQ. Between the trimmed V and J ends, which lost 0 bases and 1 base, there was a span of 7 bases. The CDR3 length is 14 residues. CDR3 amino acids: CASSLGRENTEAFF. For the CDR3, the DNA is TGCGCCAGCAGCTTGGGTCGGGAGAACACTGAAGCTTTCTTT.

The V gene is TRBV14, the J gene TRBJ2-4; D is unclear. Trimming stripped 0 bases from V and 3 bases from J, with 3 bases between. Germline lookup yields CDR1 SGHDN and CDR2 FVKESK. The CDR3 runs to 13 residues. In DNA, the CDR3 is TGTGCCAGCAGCCAAGACAACAAAAACATTCAGTACTTC. The encoded protein is CASSQDNKNIQYF.